Listed below are T cell receptor beta chains from one sample, sequenced in a study of blood T cell repertoires in COVID-19. The repertoire was sequenced with immunoSEQ multiplex PCR; TCRdb's copy has only in-frame clones and lacks some. The data hold about 400,000 clones, with roughly 90% observed a single time. Material for sequencing was peripheral blood. These receptors were obtained from a woman aged 25 to 39 with acute or convalescent COVID-19. The CDR3 runs from the conserved cysteine through the conserved F or W. The D gene is left open where the match is weak. Size tells how often a clone was seen (once, few, many) or the class of an expanded clone, and some rows leave it out.

clone size	V gene	J gene	D gene	CDR3 DNA	CDR3 protein
.	TRBV11-2	TRBJ2-3	TRBD2	TGTGCCAGCAGCTTAGATGGGACTAGCGGGGCAGATACGCAGTATTTT	CASSLDGTSGADTQYF
.	TRBV5-1	TRBJ2-7	.	TGCGCCAGCAGCTTGATGTCTGAAGTGCCTATGGAGCAGTACTTC	CASSLMSEVPMEQYF
.	TRBV29-1	TRBJ2-5	TRBD1	TGCAGCGCTGCGCCGGGACAGGGGGTCGAAGAGACCCAGTACTTC	CSAAPGQGVEETQYF
once	TRBV5-4	TRBJ1-2	.	TGTGCCAGCAGCCCGCGGGAGAGTAACTATGGCTACACCTTC	CASSPRESNYGYTF
.	TRBV7-6	TRBJ1-4	.	TGTGCCAGCAGCTTTAAAACAGTTTCAAGTGTGGGTGGTGAAAAACTGTTTTTT	CASSFKTVSSVGGEKLFF
.	TRBV6-6	TRBJ1-3	TRBD1	TGTGCCAGCAGTTCCTCGACAGGGGCTGGAAACACCATATATTTT	CASSSSTGAGNTIYF
.	TRBV6-6	TRBJ1-1	TRBD1	TGTGCCAGCAGTTACGCGGACAGGGCAAACACTGAAGCTTTCTTT	CASSYADRANTEAFF
once	TRBV28	TRBJ1-3	TRBD1	TGTGCCAGCAGAGGACAGGGGGCTGGAAACACCATATATTTT	CASRGQGAGNTIYF
.	TRBV7-2	TRBJ2-1	.	TGTGCCAGCAGCTTAGTTGGCAGGGTGAATGAGCAGTTCTTC	CASSLVGRVNEQFF
.	TRBV7-8	TRBJ2-2	.	TGTGCCAGCAGCCTCATTACGGGCGGGGAGCTGTTTTTT	CASSLITGGELFF
.	TRBV5-6	TRBJ1-2	.	TGTGCCAGCAGCGCCGACCGAATGGGCGGCTACACCTTC	CASSADRMGGYTF
.	TRBV6-7	TRBJ2-5	TRBD1	TGTGCCAGCAGTTACTCGTCCGGACAGGGTGGGACCCAGCAAAAGAACTGTAAAAAAGAGACCCAGTACTTC	CASSYSSGQGGTQQKNCKKETQYF
once	TRBV7-9	TRBJ1-1	.	TGTGCCAGCAGCCCTCAGGGCCGACAGCTCACTAAAGCTTTCTTT	CASSPQGRQLTKAFF
.	TRBV5-6	TRBJ1-1	.	TGTGCCAGCAGCGCAAGCAGGGGAACTGAAGCTTTCTTT	CASSASRGTEAFF
.	TRBV9	TRBJ2-3	TRBD1	TGTGCCAGCAGCGTAGAGGGACAGACCCCCGATACGCAGTATTTT	CASSVEGQTPDTQYF
.	TRBV30	TRBJ1-3	.	TGTGCCCGGAGTGAGCCCGGGGGAAACACCATATATTTT	CARSEPGGNTIYF
.	TRBV5-1	TRBJ2-3	TRBD1	TGCGCCAGCAGCTTGTTCATGGGACAGACGACCACAGATACGCAGTATTTT	CASSLFMGQTTTDTQYF
once	TRBV5-4	TRBJ2-7	.	TGTGCCAGCAGCTTCGGGGGCTACGAGCAGTACTTC	CASSFGGYEQYF
once	TRBV5-1	TRBJ2-7	.	TGCGCCAGTAAGCCGCGGGGCCTGGGCGAGCAGTACTTC	CASKPRGLGEQYF
.	TRBV28	TRBJ1-2	.	TGTGCCAGCACGACCGTGGGCAGCCTCCACTATGGCTACACCTTC	CASTTVGSLHYGYTF
.	TRBV2	TRBJ2-3	.	TGTGCCAGCAGTGGAGAGGGAGATACGCAGTATTTT	CASSGEGDTQYF
.	TRBV27	TRBJ2-7	.	TGTGCCAGCAGTTTATTTCAGGGCCCCTACGAGCAGTACTTC	CASSLFQGPYEQYF
.	TRBV5-1	TRBJ1-2	.	TGCGCCAGCAGCTCCGCAGCGGGAGGCTACACCTTC	CASSSAAGGYTF
once	TRBV29-1	TRBJ2-5	.	TGCAGCGTTGAAGATCGCAACAGAAAAGAGACCCAGTACTTC	CSVEDRNRKETQYF
.	TRBV27	TRBJ1-6	TRBD1	TGTGCCAGCAGTTTAGAGACAGGGATTTCACCCCTCCACTTT	CASSLETGISPLHF
.	TRBV5-1	TRBJ2-2	.	TGCGCCAGCAGCTGGCCTCTTAGAGGTGGGGAGCTGTTTTTT	CASSWPLRGGELFF